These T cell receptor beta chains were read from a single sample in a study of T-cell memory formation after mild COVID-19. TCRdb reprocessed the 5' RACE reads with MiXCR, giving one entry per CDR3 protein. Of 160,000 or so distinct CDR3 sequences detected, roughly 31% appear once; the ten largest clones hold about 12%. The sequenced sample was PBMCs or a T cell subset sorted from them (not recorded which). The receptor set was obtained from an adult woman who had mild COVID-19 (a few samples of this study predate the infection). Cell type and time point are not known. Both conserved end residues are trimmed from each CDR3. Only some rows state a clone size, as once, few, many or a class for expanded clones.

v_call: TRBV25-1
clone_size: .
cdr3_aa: ASSEGRGSEQF

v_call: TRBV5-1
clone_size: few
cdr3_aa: ASISNQGGTEAF

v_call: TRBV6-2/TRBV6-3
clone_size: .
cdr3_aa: ASILGRDIADTQY

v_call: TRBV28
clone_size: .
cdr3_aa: ASSLGGLDQPQH

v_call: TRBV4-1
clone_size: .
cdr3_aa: ASSQIGRKPEQF

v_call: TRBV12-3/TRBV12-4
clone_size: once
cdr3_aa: ASSPQAGVLAEAF

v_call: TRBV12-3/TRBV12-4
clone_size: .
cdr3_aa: ASSDVGTGNTGELF

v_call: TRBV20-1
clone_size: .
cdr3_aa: SARQGSGGYT

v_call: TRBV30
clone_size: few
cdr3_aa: AFGLAPTYEQY

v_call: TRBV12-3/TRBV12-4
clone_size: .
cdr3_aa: ASSRTSGGAFENEQF

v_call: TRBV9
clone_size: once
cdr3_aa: ASSSQPNEQF

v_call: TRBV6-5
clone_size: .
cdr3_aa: ASSPRMWGRETEAF

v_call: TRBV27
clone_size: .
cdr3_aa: ASRHYDREMCT

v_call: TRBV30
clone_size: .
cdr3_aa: AWSVLATRFYGYT

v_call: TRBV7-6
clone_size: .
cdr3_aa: ASSTSAGTGSYNEQF

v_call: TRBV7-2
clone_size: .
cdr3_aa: ASSLATVPQPQH

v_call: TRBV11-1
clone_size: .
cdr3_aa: ASSLPATVVGTDTQY

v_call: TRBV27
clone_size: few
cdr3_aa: ASSRTSGNYEQY

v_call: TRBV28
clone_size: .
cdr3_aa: ASSPLYSGRNTGELF

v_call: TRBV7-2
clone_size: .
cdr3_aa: ASSLGLLAGGLTDTQY

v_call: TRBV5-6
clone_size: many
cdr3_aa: ASSLGVRPPNEQF

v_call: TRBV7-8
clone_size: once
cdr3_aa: ASFPTRFGYNEQF

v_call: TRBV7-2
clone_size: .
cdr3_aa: ASSRETLSWGTGELF

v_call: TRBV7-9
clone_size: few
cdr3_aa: ASSSSDRIHEQY

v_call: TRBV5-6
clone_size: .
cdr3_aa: ASRDSQFYNSPLH

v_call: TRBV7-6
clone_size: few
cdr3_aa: ASTLLTSGSADTQY